This T cell receptor beta chain was identified during a study of blood T cell repertoires in COVID-19. Across the whole study: The origin of the acute and convalescent COVID-19 samples was the United States, Italy and Spain.

Here immunoSEQ multiplex PCR was the method, and the copy in TCRdb shows in-frame clones only, minus some. This table holds roughly 250,000 clones, roughly 90% found once. There are 13 residues in the CDR3. CDR1 GTSNPN and CDR2 SVGIG come from the germline V gene (reference sequence). The germline V and J ends were trimmed by 3 bases and 3 bases, with 9 bases remaining between them. V gene TRBV30 combines with J gene TRBJ1-5; D is ambiguous. The sample consisted of PBMCs or T cells enriched from blood (not recorded which). The sequence was obtained from a woman aged 45 to 65 who had recovered from COVID-19. CDR3 in amino acids: CAWRSDNNQPQHF. The CDR3 region has the DNA TGTGCCTGGAGGTCAGACAACAATCAGCCCCAGCATTTT.